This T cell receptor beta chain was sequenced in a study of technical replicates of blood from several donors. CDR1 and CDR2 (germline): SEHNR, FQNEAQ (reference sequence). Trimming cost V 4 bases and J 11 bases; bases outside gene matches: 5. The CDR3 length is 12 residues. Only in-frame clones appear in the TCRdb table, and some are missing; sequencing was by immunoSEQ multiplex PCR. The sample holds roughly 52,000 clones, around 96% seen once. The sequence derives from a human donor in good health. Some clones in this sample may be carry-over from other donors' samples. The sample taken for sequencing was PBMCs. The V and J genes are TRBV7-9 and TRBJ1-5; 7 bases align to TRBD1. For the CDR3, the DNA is TGTGCCAGCAGCTCTTCAGGGGGGTCCCAGCATTTT. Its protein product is CASSSSGGSQHF.